This TCR beta chain derives from a study of blood T cell repertoires in COVID-19. In the study overall: Sites across the United States, Italy and Spain contributed samples from acute and convalescent COVID-19.

All enrollees were about 18 to 89 years old and from about two dozen US areas. The recovered donors of Cohort 3 showed two negative PCRs, clearance, or symptom resolution. Germline V lookup: CDR1 LNHDA, CDR2 SQIVND (reference sequence). This CDR3 comprises 17 residues. V lost 3 bases and J lost 2, with 19 bases in between. Using immunoSEQ multiplex PCR, the repertoire was profiled, and TCRdb retains in-frame clones only, with some absent. The sample holds a few hundred thousand clones, 86% seen once. What was sequenced was PBMCs or T cells enriched from blood (not recorded which). The J gene is TRBJ1-2, the V gene TRBV19, with D perhaps matching TRBD1 (6 bases). This clonotype was sampled from a woman aged 18 to 35 who had recovered from COVID-19. The CDR3 protein is CASSIPSGQLPNYGYTF. The CDR3 DNA reads as TGTGCCAGTAGTATCCCCTCAGGACAGTTACCAAACTATGGCTACACCTTC.